One and the same sample provided the 25 T cell receptor beta chains below, sequenced in a study of identical twins. TCRdb re-derived calls from the 5' RACE reads in MiXCR, one entry per CDR3 protein. The sample has 500,000 or so distinct CDR3 sequences, approximately 15% seen once. This sample also appeared in a second study, on yellow fever vaccine responses in identical twins.

Sequences were obtained from CD4+ T cells sorted from blood. The receptors were sampled from a woman aged 18-29 years in good health.

There are a few counts of this clonotype. V usage is TRBV3-1 and J usage is TRBJ2-7, with unresolved D. V lost 1 base to trimming and J lost 1 base, with 5 bases between them. CDR3 length: 13 residues. Germline V CDR1 and CDR2: LGHDT, YNNKEL (reference sequence). The CDR3 DNA is TGTGCCAGCAGCCAAGTTTATTCCTACGAGCAGTACTTC. Translated: CASSQVYSYEQYF.

This clonotype was observed many times. V and J are TRBV10-3 and TRBJ2-7; D remains ambiguous. V lost 6 bases and J 4 bases, leaving 13 bases between the germline ends. This CDR3 spans 13 amino acids. Per the germline V gene, CDR1 is ENHRY and CDR2 is SYGVKD. DNA of the CDR3: TGTGCCATCAGCCTATCCATGCCTTACGAGCAGTACTTC. Translation: CAISLSMPYEQYF.

The CDR3 nucleotides are TGTGCCAGCGGGTTAGTCCGGGAGCTGTTTTTT. Amino acids: CASGLVRELFF. V is TRBV28 and J is TRBJ2-2, with no clear D. Trimming cost V 8 bases and J 9 bases, with 10 bases left between them. The CDR3 covers 11 residues. The germline V gene has CDR1 MDHEN and CDR2 SYDVKM.

The rearrangement links TRBV2 to TRBJ2-3, with a weak D call TRBD1 (5 bases). V lost 11 bases, J lost 4 bases, and 19 bases lay in between. Germline assignment: CDR1 SNHLY and CDR2 FYNNEI. The CDR3 is 14 amino acids. The CDR3 DNA sequence: TGTGCCGCTCCCTCGCAGGGATCTGCAGATACGCAGTATTTT. It translates to CAAPSQGSADTQYF. Full variable domain (missing parts from reference TRBV2 and TRBJ2-3): EPEVTQTPSHQVTQMGQEVILRCVPISNHLYFYWYRQILGQKVEFLVSFYNNEISEKSEIFDDQFSVERPDGSNFTLKIRSTKLEDSAMYFCAAPSQGSADTQYFGPGTRLTVL.

The V and J genes are TRBV19 and TRBJ2-1; TRBD2 matches 12 bases. CDR1 is LNHDA and CDR2 is SQIVND in the germline V gene (reference sequence). J was trimmed by 7 bases and V by 4 bases; bases with no gene match: 8. The CDR3 extends over 16 amino acids. CDR3: CASSTHRLAGENEQFF. The CDR3 coding sequence is TGTGCCAGTAGTACCCATCGACTAGCGGGAGAGAATGAGCAGTTCTTC.

In its sample, this clonotype was seen a few times. The chain recombines TRBV7-9 with TRBJ2-3, with D perhaps assigned TRBD1 or TRBD2 (5 bases each). From germline, CDR1 is SEHNR and CDR2 FQNEAQ (reference sequence). Trimming pared 3 bases from V and 2 bases from J, leaving 15 bases between. CDR3 length: 16 residues. The CDR3 region is CASSLSGQTHTDTQYF. The DNA for the CDR3 is TGTGCCAGCAGCTTGAGCGGACAAACCCACACAGATACGCAGTATTTT.

This clonotype was found a few times. The V gene is TRBV18, the J gene TRBJ2-7; 8 bases agree with TRBD1. CDR1 and CDR2 from the germline V gene are KGHSH and LQKENI. V was clipped by 0 bases and J by 5 bases; unmatched bases: 3. This CDR3 is built from 14 residues. CDR3 loop: CASSPPTGGNEQYF. Written as DNA, the CDR3 is TGTGCCAGCTCACCACCCACAGGGGGAAACGAGCAGTACTTC.

V usage is TRBV6-2 or TRBV6-3 and J usage is TRBJ2-7; no reliable D call. V was trimmed by 7 bases and J by 4 bases, leaving 20 bases between them. This CDR3 is built from 15 residues. The germline V gene encodes CDR1 MNHEY and CDR2 SVGEGT. CDR3 residues: CASNRGVRAVYEQYF. The CDR3 DNA sequence: TGTGCCAGCAATAGAGGAGTCAGAGCCGTATACGAGCAGTACTTC.

A note on this clonotype: Without the conserved terminal phenylalanine or tryptophan, this CDR3 likely stems from a read error. V and J are TRBV6-5 and TRBJ2-1; D gene unclear. The V gene's germline CDR1 is MNHEY and CDR2 SVGAGI. This CDR3 has 15 residues. V lost 3 bases, J lost 4 bases, and 13 bases lay in between. CDR3 nucleotide sequence: TGTGCCAGCAGTTATCGACCAGCCCATTACAATGAGCAGTTCTTG. This codes for CASSYRPAHYNEQFL.

The chain employs TRBV6-1 and TRBJ2-3, with 9 positions matching TRBD2. The CDR3 loop spans 15 amino acids. Trimming at V came to 5 bases and at J to 4 bases, leaving 7 bases not matched to a gene. Germline assignment: CDR1 MNHNS and CDR2 SASEGT. DNA of the CDR3: TGTGCCAGCAGTCTGGGACTAGCTTCGTCAGATACGCAGTATTTT. Its translation is CASSLGLASSDTQYF.

This clonotype came up a few times. The V gene is TRBV6-2 or TRBV6-3, the J gene TRBJ2-5; 7 nucleotides match TRBD1. The germline CDR1 and CDR2 sequences are MNHEY and SVGEGT. The CDR3 extends over 12 amino acids. The junction had 4 bases not matched to a gene; V was cut back by 10 bases and J by 2 bases. The CDR3 protein is CATGDRQETQYF. The CDR3 DNA is TGTGCCACCGGGGACAGACAAGAGACCCAGTACTTC.

Points on this clonotype: One end of the junction is discordant with germline, which a read error may explain. V is TRBV3-1 and J is TRBJ2-7; 8 bases match TRBD1. The CDR3 runs to 12 residues. CDR1 LGHDT and CDR2 YNNKEL come from the germline V gene (reference sequence). As DNA, the CDR3 is TGTGCCAGCAGCCGACTCGGGACAGGACAGAACTTC. This encodes CASSRLGTGQNF.

This clonotype has more than one count but fewer than ten. The V gene is TRBV7-9, the J gene TRBJ2-1; TRBD1 agrees at 8 bases. CDR1 and CDR2 from the germline V gene are SEHNR and FQNEAQ (reference sequence). The V gene end was trimmed by 5 bases and the J gene end by 7 bases; junction bases not matched to a gene: 13. The CDR3 has 16 residues. The CDR3 nucleotides read TGTGCCAGCAGCCCCCGGGGACAGGCCTTATTTAATGAGCAGTTCTTC. Protein product: CASSPRGQALFNEQFF.

The chain combines TRBV7-9 with TRBJ2-1; weak D call: TRBD2 (6 bases). The V and J ends lost 0 bases and 3 bases respectively, with 12 bases between them. Germline V gene lookup returns CDR1 SEHNR and CDR2 FQNEAQ (reference sequence). This CDR3 has 16 amino acids. The CDR3 reads CASSLAREKNYNEQFF. CDR3 nucleotides: TGTGCCAGCAGCTTAGCGCGGGAAAAAAACTACAATGAGCAGTTCTTC.

In its sample, this clonotype was seen a few times. The chain has TRBV20-1 and TRBJ2-3; 14 positions match TRBD2. Looked up from germline, CDR1 is DFQATT and CDR2 is SNEGSKA (reference sequence). There are 14 residues in the CDR3. The V gene end was trimmed by 6 bases and the J gene end by 5 bases; junction bases not matched to a gene: 4. In DNA, the CDR3 is TGCAGTGCCCGACTAGCGGGAGGGGGAGATACGCAGTATTTT. Translated, it gives CSARLAGGGDTQYF.

The rearrangement links TRBV10-3 to TRBJ2-6; no clear D. With 0 bases removed from V and 3 bases from J, the gap between germline ends came to 3 bases. Germline assignment: CDR1 ENHRY and CDR2 SYGVKD. The CDR3 is 14 amino acids. CDR3 nucleotides: TGTGCCATCAGTGAGTCGGGTGGGGCCAACGTCCTGACTTTC. Translation gives CAISESGGANVLTF.

This clonotype was counted a single time. The chain joins TRBV30 to TRBJ2-1, with D perhaps TRBD2 (7 bases). The CDR3 has 14 amino acids. The ends were cut back, 4 bases at V and 7 bases at J, with 17 bases in the middle. The V gene's germline CDR1 is GTSNPN and CDR2 SVGIG (reference sequence). In nucleotides, the CDR3 is TGTGCCTGGATGGAGGGGGGGCGGCGGAATGAGCAGTTCTTC. Protein sequence: CAWMEGGRRNEQFF.

This clonotype was seen only a few times. The rearrangement uses TRBV2 and TRBJ2-2; 9 bases are a match to TRBD2. The CDR3 consists of 17 residues. V gave up 2 bases and J gave up 4 bases; unmatched junction bases: 8. Germline CDR1 and CDR2: SNHLY and FYNNEI. The CDR3 DNA reads TGTGCCAGCAGTGAACGTTGGCTAGCGGGGATCACCGGGGAGCTGTTTTTT. Amino acids: CASSERWLAGITGELFF.

This clonotype has just a few counts. CDR3 nucleotides: TGTGCCAGCAGCCGACACACAGCAGGGGGATGGGGCAATGAGCAGTTCTTC. This sequence encodes CASSRHTAGGWGNEQFF. The genes are TRBV3-1 and TRBJ2-1, with 7 positions matching TRBD1. The CDR3 length is 17 residues. Germline CDR1 reads LGHDT; CDR2 reads YNNKEL (reference sequence). V lost 4 bases and J lost 6; bases outside the gene matches: 15.

This clonotype has a handful of counts. The rearrangement uses TRBV11-2 and TRBJ2-3; a possible D gene is TRBD2 (5 bases). The CDR3 has 15 amino acids. CDR1 is SGHAT, CDR2 FQNNGV, per germline. V lost 5 bases, J lost 2 bases, and 14 bases lay in between. The CDR3 DNA sequence: TGTGCCAGCAGCCCCGGACTGCGGCTCACAGATACGCAGTATTTT. Translation gives CASSPGLRLTDTQYF.

This clonotype was detected a few times. This sequence joins TRBV7-6 and TRBJ2-7, with TRBD1 identical over 8 bases. The CDR3 is made up of 15 amino acids. The J segment lost 1 base and the V segment lost 1 base, leaving 3 bases of the junction unmatched. Germline-derived CDR1 and CDR2 are SGHVS and FNYEAQ. The CDR3 here is CASSLGQGTSYEQYF. In DNA form, the CDR3 reads TGTGCCAGCAGCTTAGGACAGGGGACGTCCTACGAGCAGTACTTC. The whole variable domain, filled in from reference TRBV7-6 and TRBJ2-7, reads GAGVSQSPRYKVTKRGQDVALRCDPISGHVSLYWYRQALGQGPEFLTYFNYEAQQDKSGLPNDRFSAERPEGSISTLTIQRTEQRDSAMYRCASSLGQGTSYEQYFGPGTRLTVT.

A few counts support this clonotype. The rearrangement joins TRBV6-6 to TRBJ2-3; D unclear. Trimming left V 6 bases short and J 5 bases short, with 9 bases between. Germline values: CDR1 MNHNY, CDR2 SVGAGI (reference sequence). CDR3 length equals 12 residues. The CDR3 region has the DNA TGTGCCAGCAGCCGCCGGATAGATACGCAGTATTTT. This encodes CASSRRIDTQYF.

The rearrangement uses TRBV5-1 and TRBJ1-4; D not certain. Germline V gene data show CDR1 as SGHRS and CDR2 as YFSETQ. This CDR3 has 12 residues. Trimming stripped 5 bases from V and 7 bases from J, with 9 bases between. CDR3 sequence: CASRDVGEKLFF. The CDR3 DNA reads as TGCGCCAGCAGGGACGTCGGTGAAAAACTGTTTTTT.

CDR3 in amino acids: CSVEGQGKGGGNTDTQYF. Here the CDR3 DNA reads TGCAGCGTTGAGGGGCAGGGGAAAGGTGGGGGGAACACAGATACGCAGTATTTT. The chain carries TRBV29-1 and TRBJ2-3; D is tentatively TRBD1 or TRBD2 (6 bases each). CDR3 length: 18 amino acids. The germline CDR1 and CDR2 sequences are SQVTM and ANQGSEA. Trimming left V 3 bases short and J 2 bases short, with 24 bases between.

The table lists this clonotype with a few counts. The chain links TRBV18 to TRBJ1-1; 8 bases map to TRBD1. Germline trimming cut 4 bases from V and 5 bases from J; bases unmatched to any gene: 6. Germline V gene sequence: CDR1 KGHSH, CDR2 LQKENI. The CDR3 runs 14 residues. The CDR3 here is CASSLKTGETEAFF. CDR3 nucleotide sequence: TGTGCCAGCTCACTAAAGACAGGGGAGACTGAAGCTTTCTTT.